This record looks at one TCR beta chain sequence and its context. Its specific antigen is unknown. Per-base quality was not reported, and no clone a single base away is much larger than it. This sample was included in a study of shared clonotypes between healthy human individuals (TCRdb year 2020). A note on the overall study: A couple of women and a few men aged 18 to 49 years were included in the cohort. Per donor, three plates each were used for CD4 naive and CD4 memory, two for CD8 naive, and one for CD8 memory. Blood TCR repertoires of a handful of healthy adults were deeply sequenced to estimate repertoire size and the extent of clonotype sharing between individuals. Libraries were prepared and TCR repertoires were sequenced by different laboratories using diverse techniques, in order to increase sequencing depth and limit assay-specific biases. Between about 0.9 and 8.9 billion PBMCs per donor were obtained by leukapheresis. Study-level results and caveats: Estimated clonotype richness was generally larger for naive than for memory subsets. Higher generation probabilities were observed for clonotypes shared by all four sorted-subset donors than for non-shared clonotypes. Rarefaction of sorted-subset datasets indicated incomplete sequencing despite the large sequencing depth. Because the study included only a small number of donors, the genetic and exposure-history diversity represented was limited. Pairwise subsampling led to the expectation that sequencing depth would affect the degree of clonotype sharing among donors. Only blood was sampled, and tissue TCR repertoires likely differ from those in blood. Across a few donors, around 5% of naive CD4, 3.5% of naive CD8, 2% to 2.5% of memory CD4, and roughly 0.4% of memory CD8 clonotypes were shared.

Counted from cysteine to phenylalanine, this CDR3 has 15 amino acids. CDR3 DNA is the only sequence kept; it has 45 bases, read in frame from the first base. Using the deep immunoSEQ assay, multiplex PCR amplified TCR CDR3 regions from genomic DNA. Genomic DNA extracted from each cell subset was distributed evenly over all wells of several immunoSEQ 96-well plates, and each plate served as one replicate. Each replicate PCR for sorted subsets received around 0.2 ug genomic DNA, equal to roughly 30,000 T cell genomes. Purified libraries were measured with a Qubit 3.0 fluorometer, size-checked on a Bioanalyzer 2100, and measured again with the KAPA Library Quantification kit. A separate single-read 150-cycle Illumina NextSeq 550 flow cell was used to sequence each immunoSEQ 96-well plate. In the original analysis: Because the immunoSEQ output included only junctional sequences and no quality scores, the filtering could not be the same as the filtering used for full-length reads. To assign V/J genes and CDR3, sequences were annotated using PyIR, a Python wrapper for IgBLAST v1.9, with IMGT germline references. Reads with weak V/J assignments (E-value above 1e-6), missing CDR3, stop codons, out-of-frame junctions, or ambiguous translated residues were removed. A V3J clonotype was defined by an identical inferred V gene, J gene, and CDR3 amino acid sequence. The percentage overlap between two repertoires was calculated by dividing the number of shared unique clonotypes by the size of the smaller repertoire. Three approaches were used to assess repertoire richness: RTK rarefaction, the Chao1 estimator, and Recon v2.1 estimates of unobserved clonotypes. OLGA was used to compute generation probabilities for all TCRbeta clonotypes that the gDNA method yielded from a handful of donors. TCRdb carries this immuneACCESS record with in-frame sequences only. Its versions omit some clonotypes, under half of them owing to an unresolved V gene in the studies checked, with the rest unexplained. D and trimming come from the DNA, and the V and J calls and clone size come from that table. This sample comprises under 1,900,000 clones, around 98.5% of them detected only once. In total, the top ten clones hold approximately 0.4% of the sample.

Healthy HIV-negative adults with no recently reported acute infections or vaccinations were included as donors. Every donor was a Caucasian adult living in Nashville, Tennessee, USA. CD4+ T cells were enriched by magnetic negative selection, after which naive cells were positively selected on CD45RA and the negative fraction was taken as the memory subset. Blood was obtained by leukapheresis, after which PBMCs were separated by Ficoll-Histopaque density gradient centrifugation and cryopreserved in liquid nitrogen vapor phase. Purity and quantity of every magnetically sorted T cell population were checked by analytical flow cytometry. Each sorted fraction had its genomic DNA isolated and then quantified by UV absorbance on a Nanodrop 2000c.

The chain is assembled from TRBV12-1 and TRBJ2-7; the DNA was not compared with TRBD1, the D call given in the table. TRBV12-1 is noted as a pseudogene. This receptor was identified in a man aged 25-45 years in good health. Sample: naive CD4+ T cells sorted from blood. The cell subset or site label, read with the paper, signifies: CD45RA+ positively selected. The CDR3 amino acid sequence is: CASSFPGQGQGEQYF. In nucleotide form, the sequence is TGTGCCAGCAGCTTTCCGGGACAGGGACAGGGCGAGCAGTACTTC.